This record looks at one T cell receptor (beta chain) sequence and its context. The antigen is not known. This specimen belongs to a study of a mutant IDH1 vaccine in newly diagnosed glioma. Time point noted: week 5, during vaccination. In the vaccine, a single dose held 300 ug of the mutant IDH1 20-mer peptide, along with topical imiquimod. The CDR3 sequence is 16 residues long. Germline values: CDR1 SGHAT, CDR2 FQNNGV. Trimming took 1 base from V and 5 from J, leaving 15 bases between them. This table comes from immunoSEQ multiplex PCR, and its TCRdb copy is limited to in-frame clones, with some not included. Of about 83,000 clones in the sample, about 91% were seen once.

The starting material was PBMCs, obtained from a glioma patient whose treatment included an IDH1 peptide vaccine. The TCR comes from a woman in her 50s with glioma. This chain links TRBV11-2 with TRBJ2-1, with a tentative D call TRBD2 (6 bases). CDR3 amino acids: CASSLGSAPGDNEQFF. CDR3 nucleotides: TGTGCCAGCAGCTTAGGGTCGGCGCCGGGGGACAATGAGCAGTTCTTC.